The source of this T cell receptor beta chain is a study of CD8 T cells in ankylosing spondylitis. By quantitative 5'-RACE with molecular barcodes, the TCR beta libraries were made. In TCRdb, the 5' RACE reads were re-called with MiXCR into one record per CDR3 protein. The sample includes a few hundred thousand distinct CDR3 sequences, more than 20% of them seen just once. This clonotype showed up just a few times. Antigen specificity is unknown. The CDR3 is 15 amino acids. Deletions cut 3 bases from V and 2 bases from J, with 13 bases between. From germline, CDR1 is MDHEN and CDR2 SYDVKM. General study results and limits: Matched ankylosing spondylitis synovial fluid reportedly contained a significantly enriched population of disease-linked clones. Disease-associated clonotypes exhibited CD8+ identity and were relatively infrequent in peripheral blood. Previous work reported some of these motif variants in the synovial fluid and blood of reactive arthritis. Roughly 8 highly homologous variants made up a TCR beta motif, and this motif appeared characteristic of ankylosing spondylitis blood.

The source is a male donor with ankylosing spondylitis. The chain combines TRBV28 with TRBJ1-1; maybe TRBD1 (5 bases). Sequencing used blood, either unsorted or a sorted T cell fraction (not recorded which). DNA of the CDR3: TGTGCCAGCAGTTTTACGACAGCTTACAACACTGAAGCTTTCTTT. This translates into CASSFTTAYNTEAFF.